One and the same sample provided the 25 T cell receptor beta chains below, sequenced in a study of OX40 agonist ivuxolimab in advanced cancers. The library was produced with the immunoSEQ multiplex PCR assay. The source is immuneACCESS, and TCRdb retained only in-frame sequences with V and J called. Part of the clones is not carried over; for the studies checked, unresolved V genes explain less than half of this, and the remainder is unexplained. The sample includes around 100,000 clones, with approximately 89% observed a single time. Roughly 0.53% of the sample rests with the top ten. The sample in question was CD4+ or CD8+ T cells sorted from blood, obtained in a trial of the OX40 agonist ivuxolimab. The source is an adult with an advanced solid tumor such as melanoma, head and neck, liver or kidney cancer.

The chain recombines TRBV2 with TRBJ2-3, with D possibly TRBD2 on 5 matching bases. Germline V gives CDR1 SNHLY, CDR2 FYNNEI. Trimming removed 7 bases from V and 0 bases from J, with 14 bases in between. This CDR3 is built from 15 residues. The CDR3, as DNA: TGTGCCAGCAACGGGAAGAGGTCTAGCACAGATACGCAGTATTTT. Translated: CASNGKRSSTDTQYF.

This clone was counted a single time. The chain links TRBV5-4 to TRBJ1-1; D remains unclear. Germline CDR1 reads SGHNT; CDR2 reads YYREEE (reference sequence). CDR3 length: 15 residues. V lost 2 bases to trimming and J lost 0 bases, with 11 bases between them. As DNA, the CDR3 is TGTGCCAGCAGCTTTGTTGCCACCTTGAACACTGAAGCTTTCTTT. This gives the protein CASSFVATLNTEAFF.

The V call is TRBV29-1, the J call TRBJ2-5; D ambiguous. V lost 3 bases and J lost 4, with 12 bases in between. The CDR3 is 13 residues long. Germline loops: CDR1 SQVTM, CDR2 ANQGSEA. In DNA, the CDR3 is TGCAGCGTTGATCCCCTGGGAAGAGAGACCCAGTACTTC. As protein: CSVDPLGRETQYF. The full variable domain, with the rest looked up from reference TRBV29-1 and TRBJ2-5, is SAVISQKPSRDICQRGTSLTIQCQVDSQVTMMFWYRQQPGQSLTLIATANQGSEATYESGFVIDKFPISRPNLTFSTLTVSNMSPEDSSIYLCSVDPLGRETQYFGPGTRLLVL.

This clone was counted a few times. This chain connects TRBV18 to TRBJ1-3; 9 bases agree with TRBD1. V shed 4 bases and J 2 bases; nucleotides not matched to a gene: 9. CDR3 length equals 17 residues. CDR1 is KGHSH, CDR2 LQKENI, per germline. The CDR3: CASSRSGTGTTGNTIYF. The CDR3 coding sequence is TGTGCCAGCTCACGATCCGGGACAGGGACGACTGGAAACACCATATATTTT.

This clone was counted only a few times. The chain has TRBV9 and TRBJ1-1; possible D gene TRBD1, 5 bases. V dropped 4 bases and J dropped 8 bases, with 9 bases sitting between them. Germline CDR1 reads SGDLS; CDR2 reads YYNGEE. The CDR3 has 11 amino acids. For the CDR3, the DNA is TGTGCCAGCAGCCTCGACAGCGAAGCTTTCTTT. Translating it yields CASSLDSEAFF.

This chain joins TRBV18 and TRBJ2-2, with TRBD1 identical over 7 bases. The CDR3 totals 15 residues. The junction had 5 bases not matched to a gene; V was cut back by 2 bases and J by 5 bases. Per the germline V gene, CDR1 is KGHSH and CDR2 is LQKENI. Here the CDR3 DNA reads TGTGCCAGCTCACCAGGGACAGTAAAAACCGGGGAGCTGTTTTTT. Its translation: CASSPGTVKTGELFF.

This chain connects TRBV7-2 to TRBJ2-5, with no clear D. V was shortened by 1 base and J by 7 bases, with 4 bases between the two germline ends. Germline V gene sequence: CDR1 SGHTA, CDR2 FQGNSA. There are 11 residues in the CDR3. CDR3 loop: CASSLVVTQYF. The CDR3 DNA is TGTGCCAGCAGCTTAGTGGTGACCCAGTACTTC.

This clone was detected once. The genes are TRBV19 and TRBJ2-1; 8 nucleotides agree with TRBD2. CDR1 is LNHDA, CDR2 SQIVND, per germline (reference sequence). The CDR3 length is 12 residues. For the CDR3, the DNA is TGTGCGGCAGGGGCGGGAGGTCAAGAGCAGTTCTTC. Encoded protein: CAAGAGGQEQFF.

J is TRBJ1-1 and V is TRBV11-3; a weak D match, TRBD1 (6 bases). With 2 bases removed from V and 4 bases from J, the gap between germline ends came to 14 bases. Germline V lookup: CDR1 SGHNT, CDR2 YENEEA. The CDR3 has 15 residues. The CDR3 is CASSLRGNLGTEAFF. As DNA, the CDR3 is TGTGCCAGCAGCTTAAGGGGGAATTTAGGCACTGAAGCTTTCTTT.

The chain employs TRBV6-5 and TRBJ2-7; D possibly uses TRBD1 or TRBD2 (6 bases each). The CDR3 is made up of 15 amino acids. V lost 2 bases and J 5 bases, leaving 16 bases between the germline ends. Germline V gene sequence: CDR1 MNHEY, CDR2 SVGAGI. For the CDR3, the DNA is TGTGCCAGCAGTTACCTTATGTACGGGGGCGACGAGCAGTACTTC. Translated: CASSYLMYGGDEQYF.

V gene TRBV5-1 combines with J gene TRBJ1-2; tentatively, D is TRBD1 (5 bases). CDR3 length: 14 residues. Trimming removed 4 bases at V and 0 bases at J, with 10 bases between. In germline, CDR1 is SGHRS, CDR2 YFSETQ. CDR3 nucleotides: TGCGCCAGCAGCCCCGGGGCTCCTAACTATGGCTACACCTTC. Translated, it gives CASSPGAPNYGYTF. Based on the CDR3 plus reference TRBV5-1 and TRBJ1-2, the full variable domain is KAGVTQTPRYLIKTRGQQVTLSCSPISGHRSVSWYQQTPGQGLQFLFEYFSETQRNKGNFPGRFSGRQFSNSRSEMNVSTLELGDSALYLCASSPGAPNYGYTFGSGTRLTVV.

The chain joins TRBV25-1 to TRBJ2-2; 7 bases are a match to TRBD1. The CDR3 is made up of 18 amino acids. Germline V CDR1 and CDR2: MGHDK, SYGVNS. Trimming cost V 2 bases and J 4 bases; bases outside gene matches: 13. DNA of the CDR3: TGTGCCAGCAGTGAAGCAGGACAGGCGGGTCGAAGCACCGGGGAGCTGTTTTTT. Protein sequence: CASSEAGQAGRSTGELFF. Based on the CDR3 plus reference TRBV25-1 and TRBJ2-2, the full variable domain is EADIYQTPRYLVIGTGKKITLECSQTMGHDKMYWYQQDPGMELHLIHYSYGVNSTEKGDLSSESTVSRIRTEHFPLTLESARPSHTSQYLCASSEAGQAGRSTGELFFGEGSRLTVL.

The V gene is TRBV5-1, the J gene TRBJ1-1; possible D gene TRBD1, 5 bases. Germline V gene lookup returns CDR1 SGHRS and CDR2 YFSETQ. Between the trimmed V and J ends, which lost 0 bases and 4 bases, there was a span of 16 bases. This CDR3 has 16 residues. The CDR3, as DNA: TGCGCCAGCAGCTTGGGTGGGGCGAGTCGGGGCACTGAAGCTTTCTTT. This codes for CASSLGGASRGTEAFF.

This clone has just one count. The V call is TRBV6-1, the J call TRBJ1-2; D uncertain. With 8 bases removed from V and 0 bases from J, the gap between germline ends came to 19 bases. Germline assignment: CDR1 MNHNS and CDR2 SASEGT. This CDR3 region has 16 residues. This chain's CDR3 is CASGGVTEAPNYGYTF. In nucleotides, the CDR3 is TGTGCCAGCGGTGGTGTGACGGAAGCTCCTAACTATGGCTACACCTTC.

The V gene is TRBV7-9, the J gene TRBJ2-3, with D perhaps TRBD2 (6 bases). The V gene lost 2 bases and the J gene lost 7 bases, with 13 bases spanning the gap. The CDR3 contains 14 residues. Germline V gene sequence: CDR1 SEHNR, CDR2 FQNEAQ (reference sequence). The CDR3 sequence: CASSLWGEINTQYF. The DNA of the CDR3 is TGTGCCAGCAGCTTATGGGGGGAGATCAATACGCAGTATTTT.

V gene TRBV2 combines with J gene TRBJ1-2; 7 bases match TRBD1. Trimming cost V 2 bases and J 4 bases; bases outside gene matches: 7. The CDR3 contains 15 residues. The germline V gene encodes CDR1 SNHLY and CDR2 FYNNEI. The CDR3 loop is CASSEYEGAGYGYTF. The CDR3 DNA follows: TGTGCCAGCAGTGAATATGAGGGGGCCGGCTATGGCTACACCTTC.

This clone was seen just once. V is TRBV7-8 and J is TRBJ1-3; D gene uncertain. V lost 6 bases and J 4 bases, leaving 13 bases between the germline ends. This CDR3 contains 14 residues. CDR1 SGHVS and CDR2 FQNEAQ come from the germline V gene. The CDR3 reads CASRQSGFGNTIYF. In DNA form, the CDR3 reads TGTGCCAGCAGGCAAAGCGGGTTCGGAAACACCATATATTTT.

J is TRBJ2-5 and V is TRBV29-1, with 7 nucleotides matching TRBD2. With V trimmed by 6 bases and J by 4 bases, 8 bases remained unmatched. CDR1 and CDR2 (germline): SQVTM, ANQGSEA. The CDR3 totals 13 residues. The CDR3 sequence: CSVTSGTTETQYF. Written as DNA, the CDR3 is TGCAGCGTAACCAGCGGGACCACAGAGACCCAGTACTTC.

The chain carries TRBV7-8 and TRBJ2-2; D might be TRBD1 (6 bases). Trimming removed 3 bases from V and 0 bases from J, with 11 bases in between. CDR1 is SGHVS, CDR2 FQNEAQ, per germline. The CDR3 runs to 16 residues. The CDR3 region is CASSFRGTPNTGELFF. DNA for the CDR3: TGTGCCAGCAGCTTTAGAGGGACACCGAACACCGGGGAGCTGTTTTTT. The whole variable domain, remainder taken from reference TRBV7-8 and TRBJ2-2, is GAGVSQSPRYKVAKRGQDVALRCDPISGHVSLFWYQQALGQGPEFLTYFQNEAQLDKSGLPSDRFFAERPEGSVSTLKIQRTQQEDSAVYLCASSFRGTPNTGELFFGEGSRLTVL.

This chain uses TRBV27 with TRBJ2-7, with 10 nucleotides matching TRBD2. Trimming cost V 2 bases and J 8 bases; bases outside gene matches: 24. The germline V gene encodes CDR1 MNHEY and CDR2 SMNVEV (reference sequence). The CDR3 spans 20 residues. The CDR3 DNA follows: TGTGCCAGCAGTTTAATCCCTGGGGCTAGCGGGAGATTAGACCATACGAAGCAGTACTTC. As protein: CASSLIPGASGRLDHTKQYF.

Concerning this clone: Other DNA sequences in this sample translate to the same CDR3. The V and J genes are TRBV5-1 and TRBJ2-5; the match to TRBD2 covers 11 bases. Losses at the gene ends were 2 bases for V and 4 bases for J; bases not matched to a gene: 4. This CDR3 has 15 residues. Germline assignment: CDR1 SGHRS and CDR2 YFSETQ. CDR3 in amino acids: CASSLSLAGGETQYF. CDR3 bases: TGCGCCAGCAGCTTAAGTCTAGCGGGAGGAGAGACCCAGTACTTC.

CDR3 nucleotide sequence: TGTGCCAGCGGCGATCTAGCGGGAGGCTACGAGCAGTACTTC. Its protein is CASGDLAGGYEQYF. V gene TRBV5-5 combines with J gene TRBJ2-7, with 11 bases identical to TRBD2. This CDR3 is built from 14 residues. CDR1 and CDR2 (germline): SGHKS, YYEKEE (reference sequence). J lost 3 bases, V lost 7 bases, and 6 bases had no gene match.

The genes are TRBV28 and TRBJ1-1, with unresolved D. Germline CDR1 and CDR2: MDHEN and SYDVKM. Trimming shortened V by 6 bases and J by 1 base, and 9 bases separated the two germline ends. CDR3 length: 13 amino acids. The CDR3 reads CASRPMGNTEAFF. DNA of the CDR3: TGTGCCAGCAGGCCGATGGGGAACACTGAAGCTTTCTTT.

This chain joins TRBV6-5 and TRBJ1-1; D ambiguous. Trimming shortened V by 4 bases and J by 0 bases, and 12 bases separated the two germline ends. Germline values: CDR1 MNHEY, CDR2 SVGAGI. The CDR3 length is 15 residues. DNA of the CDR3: TGTGCCAGCAGTTCTCGGCCGACGTTGAACACTGAAGCTTTCTTT. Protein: CASSSRPTLNTEAFF.

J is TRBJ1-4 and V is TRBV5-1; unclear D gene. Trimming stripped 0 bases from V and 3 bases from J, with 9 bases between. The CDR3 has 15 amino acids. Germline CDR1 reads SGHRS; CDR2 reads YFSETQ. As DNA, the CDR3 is TGCGCCAGCAGCTTGGCGGGGTTACCTAATGAAAAACTGTTTTTT. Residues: CASSLAGLPNEKLFF.